A single sample is the source of the 31 T cell receptor beta chains below, sequenced in a study of control samples from healthy donors and cancer patients. Assay used: immunoSEQ multiplex PCR; TCRdb lists only in-frame clones, some missing. In the table there are more than 5,500 clones, about 74% of which are singletons. The sequencing input was formalin-fixed, paraffin-embedded tissue. The receptors derive from a male donor with melanoma.

Turning to this clone: This could be a read error, since a much larger clone is one nucleotide away. This specimen includes other DNA sequences encoding the same CDR3. The chain is built from TRBV5-4 and TRBJ1-1; no definite D call. V lost 3 bases and J lost 8, with 11 bases in between. Germline CDR1 SGHNT, CDR2 YYREEE (reference sequence). The CDR3 runs 12 residues. The CDR3 DNA reads TGTGCCAGCAGCTCGCTAGGAGTGGAAGCTTTCTTT. This encodes CASSSLGVEAFF.

This clone was picked up a small number of times. The chain recombines TRBV6-1 with TRBJ2-3; the match to TRBD2 covers 12 bases. The junction had 12 bases not matched to a gene; V was cut back by 2 bases and J by 6 bases. CDR3 length equals 18 residues. Germline lookup yields CDR1 MNHNS and CDR2 SASEGT. CDR3 DNA: TGTGCCAGCAGTGAAACGCTAGCGGGGGGGCTGAGTTTGGATACGCAGTATTTT. This codes for CASSETLAGGLSLDTQYF.

The chain couples TRBV4-2 to TRBJ2-3; D call uncertain. Per germline, CDR1 LGHNA and CDR2 YNFKEQ. V was clipped by 0 bases and J by 1 base, with 5 bases between them. CDR3 length: 14 residues. CDR3 sequence: CASSQDRRTDTQYF. Written as DNA, the CDR3 is TGTGCCAGCAGCCAAGATCGACGCACAGATACGCAGTATTTT.

Note on this clone: The junction differs from germline at one of its ends, possibly a read error. Other DNA sequences from this sample encode an identical CDR3 as well. The CDR3 region has the DNA TGTGCCAGCAGTTGGGGGGGGAGGAACACCGGAGAGCTGTTTTTT. Its protein product is CASSWGGRNTGELFF. This chain joins TRBV6-6 and TRBJ2-2, with 7 positions matching TRBD2. Germline V CDR1 and CDR2: MNHNY, SVGAGI (reference sequence). This CDR3 has 15 residues.

V usage is TRBV7-2 and J usage is TRBJ2-3, with D perhaps TRBD1 or TRBD2 (5 bases each). Per the germline V gene, CDR1 is SGHTA and CDR2 is FQGNSA. The V gene lost 0 bases and the J gene lost 0 bases, with 7 bases spanning the gap. The CDR3 has 15 amino acids. The CDR3 sequence is CASSLAGPSTDTQYF. The CDR3 coding sequence is TGTGCCAGCAGCTTAGCGGGACCAAGCACAGATACGCAGTATTTT. The full variable domain, in which reference TRBV7-2 and TRBJ2-3 provide the parts outside the CDR3, is GAGVSQSPSNKVTEKGKDVELRCDPISGHTALYWYRQSLGQGLEFLIYFQGNSAPDKSGLPSDRFSAERTGGSVSTLTIQRTQQEDSAVYLCASSLAGPSTDTQYFGPGTRLTVL.

The V call is TRBV19, the J call TRBJ1-3; D is unclear. The CDR3 runs to 16 residues. V was trimmed by 5 bases and J by 9 bases, leaving 23 bases between them. Germline loops: CDR1 LNHDA, CDR2 SQIVND (reference sequence). CDR3 DNA: TGTGCCAGTAGTCCAGGACGTACACTCACGCTCGGCACCATATATTTT. Its protein is CASSPGRTLTLGTIYF.

This clone has more than one count but fewer than ten. The chain uses TRBV5-4 and TRBJ2-7; 7 positions match TRBD2. Germline V gene data show CDR1 as SGHNT and CDR2 as YYREEE (reference sequence). This CDR3 has 14 residues. V shed 0 bases and J 11 bases; nucleotides not matched to a gene: 11. The DNA of the CDR3 is TGTGCCAGCAGCTTGGCCGGGCGGGGGAACTACGAGTACTTC. This codes for CASSLAGRGNYEYF.

The J gene is TRBJ1-2, the V gene TRBV5-1; D may be TRBD1 (5 bases). Germline loops: CDR1 SGHRS, CDR2 YFSETQ. This CDR3 contains 13 residues. V shed 4 bases and J shed 8 bases, with 15 bases lying between them. This CDR3 reads CASSPGDLNGYTF. In DNA, the CDR3 is TGCGCCAGCAGCCCGGGGGACTTGAACGGCTACACCTTC.

The chain carries TRBV18 and TRBJ2-1; 10 bases are shared with TRBD1. V was pared by 1 base and J by 0 bases, with 12 bases of the junction left unmatched. Germline lookup yields CDR1 KGHSH and CDR2 LQKENI. This CDR3 spans 20 amino acids. The CDR3 DNA follows: TGTGCCAGCTCACCACTCCCAGGGGGGACAGGGGAGAGCTCCTACAATGAGCAGTTCTTC. Residues: CASSPLPGGTGESSYNEQFF.

The chain recombines TRBV7-2 with TRBJ2-5; 12 bases line up with TRBD1. This CDR3 spans 15 amino acids. Trimming took 3 bases from V and 5 from J; bases not matched to a gene: 4. CDR1 and CDR2 (germline): SGHTA, FQGNSA. The CDR3 DNA reads TGTGCCAGCAGCTTCGGGACAGGGGGCGCTGAGACCCAGTACTTC. As protein: CASSFGTGGAETQYF.

This clone was detected only a few times. This rearrangement joins TRBV5-6 to TRBJ2-7; 9 bases line up with TRBD1. The CDR3 is made up of 16 amino acids. CDR1 is SGHDT, CDR2 YYEEEE, per germline. Germline trimming cut 4 bases from V and 4 bases from J; bases unmatched to any gene: 12. CDR3 protein: CASSKSRDRELYEQYV. CDR3 DNA sequence: TGTGCCAGCAGCAAGTCCCGGGACAGGGAACTATACGAGCAGTACGTC.

As concerns this clone: One junction end does not reproduce the germline sequence, and a read error may be involved. The chain recombines TRBV7-9 with TRBJ1-1; D gene unclear. Looked up from germline, CDR1 is SEHNR and CDR2 is FQNEAQ (reference sequence). This CDR3 region has 15 residues. The DNA for the CDR3 is TGTGCCAGTAGCTTAGACCTGGGAATAGGCACTGAAGCTTTCTTT. Its protein product is CASSLDLGIGTEAFF.

This sequence joins TRBV7-3 and TRBJ2-6, with a tentative D call TRBD2 (5 bases). Germline values: CDR1 SGHTA, CDR2 FQGTGA. Trimming took 1 base from V and 3 from J, leaving 10 bases between them. This CDR3 has 16 amino acids. The CDR3 here is CASSLNRGLGANVLTF. The CDR3 nucleotides read TGTGCCAGCAGCTTAAATCGGGGTCTTGGGGCCAACGTCCTGACTTTC.

The V and J genes are TRBV3-1 (or the pseudogene TRBV3-2) and TRBJ1-1, with D unclear. V was cut by 4 bases and J by 0 bases, with 6 bases left in between. This CDR3 is 13 amino acids long. Germline V gene sequence: CDR1 LGHDT, CDR2 YNNKEL (reference sequence). DNA for the CDR3: TGTGCCAGCAGCCCCGGTGTGAACACTGAAGCTTTCTTT. It yields the protein CASSPGVNTEAFF.

The rearrangement links TRBV5-5 to TRBJ2-1, with TRBD2 matching over 8 bases. Germline CDR1 SGHKS, CDR2 YYEKEE (reference sequence). The CDR3 is made up of 16 amino acids. Unmatched junction bases numbered 8, after V lost 4 bases and J lost 2 bases. DNA of the CDR3: TGTGCCAGCAGCCCAACGTCGGGGGGGCCCTACAATGAGCAGTTCTTC. Translation: CASSPTSGGPYNEQFF.

This chain joins TRBV2 and TRBJ2-3; D possibly uses TRBD1 or TRBD2 (6 bases each). There are 15 residues in the CDR3. With 4 bases removed from V and 4 bases from J, the gap between germline ends came to 15 bases. Germline V lookup: CDR1 SNHLY, CDR2 FYNNEI. The DNA of the CDR3 is TGTGCCAGCAGTGTAGGTCTGAGGGGGGCAGATACGCAGTATTTT. Translated, it gives CASSVGLRGADTQYF.

This rearrangement joins TRBV5-6 to TRBJ2-7; TRBD1 agrees at 8 bases. The V gene end was trimmed by 4 bases and the J gene end by 2 bases; junction bases not matched to a gene: 8. The V gene's germline CDR1 is SGHDT and CDR2 YYEEEE. The CDR3 spans 15 residues. CDR3 amino acids: CASSRMDREAYEQYV. The CDR3, as DNA: TGTGCCAGCAGCCGAATGGACAGGGAGGCCTACGAGCAGTACGTC.

The chain links TRBV4-3 to TRBJ2-7; D call uncertain. The CDR3 sequence is 12 residues long. Trimming left V 2 bases short and J 2 bases short, with 4 bases between. Germline V gives CDR1 LGHNA, CDR2 YSLEER. CDR3 residues: CASSQQAYEQYV. CDR3 sequence (DNA): TGCGCCAGCAGCCAACAGGCCTACGAGCAGTACGTC.

This clone has more than one count but fewer than ten. The J gene is TRBJ2-3, the V gene TRBV7-8; 8 nucleotides line up with TRBD2. Per germline, CDR1 SGHVS and CDR2 FQNEAQ. The CDR3 is made up of 15 amino acids. With V trimmed by 1 base and J by 4 bases, 4 bases remained unmatched. The CDR3 loop reads CASSLVGLAPDTQYF. The CDR3, as DNA: TGTGCCAGCAGCTTAGTAGGACTAGCTCCAGATACGCAGTATTTT.

V gene TRBV7-9 combines with J gene TRBJ1-1; D is unresolved. Germline CDR1 is SEHNR and CDR2 is FQNEAQ (reference sequence). CDR3 length: 13 residues. Trimming shortened V by 3 bases and J by 1 base, and 6 bases separated the two germline ends. The DNA of the CDR3 is TGTGCCAGCAGCTTCCGGGAGAACACTGAAGCTTTCTTT. Protein sequence: CASSFRENTEAFF. Combining the CDR3 with reference TRBV7-9 and TRBJ1-1 gives the whole variable domain DTGVSQNPRHKITKRGQNVTFRCDPISEHNRLYWYRQTLGQGPEFLTYFQNEAQLEKSRLLSDRFSAERPKGSFSTLEIQRTEQGDSAMYLCASSFRENTEAFFGQGTRLTVV.

The genes are TRBV7-8 and TRBJ2-1, with 9 bases fitting TRBD1. Germline assignment: CDR1 SGHVS and CDR2 FQNEAQ. This CDR3 region has 14 residues. The V segment lost 5 bases and the J segment 5 bases; nucleotides outside the gene matches: 4. The CDR3 region has the DNA TGTGCCAGCAGCCGTGGGACAGGGAACAATGAGCAGTTCTTC. Protein: CASSRGTGNNEQFF.

The V call is TRBV19, the J call TRBJ1-1, with 10 bases lining up with TRBD1. Germline CDR1 is LNHDA and CDR2 is SQIVND (reference sequence). Trimming removed 6 bases from V and 3 bases from J; junction bases left unmatched: 7. This CDR3 is 15 amino acids long. The CDR3 DNA is TGTGCCAGTAGCCTTCTGGACAGGGGGGACACTGAAGCTTTCTTT. This encodes CASSLLDRGDTEAFF.

The chain uses TRBV19 and TRBJ1-4; D is uncertain. Germline V gene data show CDR1 as LNHDA and CDR2 as SQIVND (reference sequence). V was clipped by 4 bases and J by 0 bases, with 6 bases between them. There are 14 residues in the CDR3. The CDR3 sequence: CASSRTATNEKLFF. DNA of the CDR3: TGTGCCAGTAGTAGGACGGCAACTAATGAAAAACTGTTTTTT.

The chain uses TRBV27 and TRBJ2-7; TRBD1 agrees at 7 bases. V lost 4 bases and J lost 4; bases outside the gene matches: 7. CDR3 length: 14 amino acids. Germline V gene sequence: CDR1 MNHEY, CDR2 SMNVEV (reference sequence). In nucleotides, the CDR3 is TGTGCCAGCAGTTCGCGACAGGGCGGATACGAGCAGTACTTC. As protein: CASSSRQGGYEQYF.

This clone occurred once. Here the CDR3 reads CSASNPNEQFF. The CDR3 bases are TGCAGTGCTAGTAACCCCAATGAGCAGTTCTTC. This rearrangement joins TRBV20-1 to TRBJ2-1; D is unclear. The CDR3 loop spans 11 amino acids. From germline, CDR1 is DFQATT and CDR2 SNEGSKA (reference sequence). Deletions cut 3 bases from V and 6 bases from J, with 6 bases between.

The chain uses TRBV7-9 and TRBJ2-7; D unclear. The CDR3 is made up of 12 amino acids. Germline CDR1 is SEHNR and CDR2 is FQNEAQ (reference sequence). V lost 5 bases, J lost 4 bases, and 9 bases lay in between. CDR3 bases: TGTGCCAGCAGCCAAGACAAGTACGAGCAGTACTTC. This sequence encodes CASSQDKYEQYF.

This chain uses TRBV10-3 with TRBJ2-3; D not resolved. Germline-derived CDR1 and CDR2 are ENHRY and SYGVKD. CDR3 length: 13 amino acids. The V gene lost 10 bases and the J gene lost 2 bases, with 13 bases spanning the gap. The CDR3 loop is CATRDKFTDTQYF. As DNA, the CDR3 is TGTGCCACGAGAGACAAATTCACAGATACGCAGTATTTT.

V gene TRBV19 combines with J gene TRBJ2-7, with 10 bases identical to TRBD1. Germline CDR1 is LNHDA and CDR2 is SQIVND (reference sequence). J gave up 7 bases and V 2 bases, and 8 bases lay outside the gene matches. This CDR3 has 15 amino acids. The CDR3: CASSISGTGVWEQYF. Here the CDR3 DNA reads TGTGCCAGTAGTATATCCGGGACAGGGGTATGGGAGCAGTACTTC.

The rearrangement links TRBV11-2 to TRBJ1-4; no firm D call. V lost 2 bases, J lost 10 bases, and 14 bases lay in between. This CDR3 is built from 14 residues. The V gene's germline CDR1 is SGHAT and CDR2 FQNNGV. CDR3 sequence (DNA): TGTGCCAGCAGCTTAAAATCGCCCTTGGGAAAACTGTTTTTT. This translates into CASSLKSPLGKLFF.

The rearrangement joins TRBV20-1 to TRBJ2-7, with unresolved D. This CDR3 contains 14 residues. From germline, CDR1 is DFQATT and CDR2 SNEGSKA (reference sequence). Trimming stripped 3 bases from V and 6 bases from J, with 18 bases between. This CDR3 is CSASRARLRGEQYF. Written as DNA, the CDR3 is TGCAGTGCTAGTAGGGCCCGACTCCGCGGCGAGCAGTACTTC.

The chain couples TRBV9 to TRBJ1-2; TRBD1 is a possible D gene (6 bases). V lost 4 bases to trimming and J lost 8 bases, with 9 bases between them. Per the germline V gene, CDR1 is SGDLS and CDR2 is YYNGEE. The CDR3 sequence is 11 residues long. In DNA form, the CDR3 reads TGTGCCAGCAGCCGGGGGGGCGGCTACACCTTC. This sequence encodes CASSRGGGYTF.